The present entry profiles one T cell receptor (beta chain) with its context. This specimen belongs to a study of Ad26.COV2.S vaccination and SARS-CoV-2 variants. Looking at the study overall: Donor joined the COV1001 Ad26.COV2.S trial arm. Into the muscle, Ad26.COV2.S was dosed once or twice, 56 days apart.

V lost 1 base, J lost 9 bases, and 16 bases stayed unmatched. This CDR3 has 17 amino acids. Germline assignment: CDR1 SGHTA and CDR2 FQGNSA. The protocol was immunoSEQ multiplex PCR, while the TCRdb copy is restricted to in-frame clones and leaves out a portion. The repertoire holds about 400,000 clones, approximately 89% seen once, with around 1.9% in the top ten. Sample treatment: some 20 received Ad26.COV2.S at low or high dose, single or two shots; about five received placebo; per-sample allocation not given. The samples were gathered on day 63 after the first injection of vaccine or placebo. The genes are TRBV7-2 and TRBJ2-7, with TRBD2 identical over 9 bases. This specimen consisted of peripheral blood, obtained in a trial of Ad26.COV2.S vaccine versus placebo. The receptor comes from a person aged 18 to 65 who received the Ad26.COV2.S COVID-19 vaccine or a placebo. This CDR3 is CASSLVGALAGRGGQYF. CDR3 nucleotide sequence: TGTGCCAGCAGCTTAGTAGGGGCTCTAGCGGGAAGGGGCGGGCAGTACTTC.